This TCR beta chain was identified in a study of post-analysis software for immune sequencing data. Findings and limits, study-wide: When patients were compared with controls, roughly five TRBV segments were more frequent, TRBV5-6, TRBV5-1 and TRBV20-1 among them.

J gave up 5 bases and V 5 bases, and 15 bases lay outside the gene matches. Germline lookup yields CDR1 SEHNR and CDR2 FQNEAQ (reference sequence). This CDR3 comprises 17 residues. Tagging with unique molecular identifiers was a feature of the TCR beta cDNA libraries. Each CDR3 protein gets one entry after TCRdb re-called the PCR reads with MiXCR. The data contain fewer than 900,000 distinct CDR3 sequences, roughly 50% of them singletons. This clonotype has just one count. Its antigen is not identified. This sequence was found in a girl aged 10-17 years with multiple sclerosis. The gene calls are TRBV7-9 and TRBJ2-5; TRBD2 matches 9 bases. Material: blood. For the CDR3, the DNA is TGTGCCAGCAGCAATCTCGGGACAGCGGGGGGTCCTGAGACCCAGTACTTC. Translated: CASSNLGTAGGPETQYF. The full variable domain, in which reference TRBV7-9 and TRBJ2-5 provide the parts outside the CDR3, is DTGVSQNPRHKITKRGQNVTFRCDPISEHNRLYWYRQTLGQGPEFLTYFQNEAQLEKSRLLSDRFSAERPKGSFSTLEIQRTEQGDSAMYLCASSNLGTAGGPETQYFGPGTRLLVL.